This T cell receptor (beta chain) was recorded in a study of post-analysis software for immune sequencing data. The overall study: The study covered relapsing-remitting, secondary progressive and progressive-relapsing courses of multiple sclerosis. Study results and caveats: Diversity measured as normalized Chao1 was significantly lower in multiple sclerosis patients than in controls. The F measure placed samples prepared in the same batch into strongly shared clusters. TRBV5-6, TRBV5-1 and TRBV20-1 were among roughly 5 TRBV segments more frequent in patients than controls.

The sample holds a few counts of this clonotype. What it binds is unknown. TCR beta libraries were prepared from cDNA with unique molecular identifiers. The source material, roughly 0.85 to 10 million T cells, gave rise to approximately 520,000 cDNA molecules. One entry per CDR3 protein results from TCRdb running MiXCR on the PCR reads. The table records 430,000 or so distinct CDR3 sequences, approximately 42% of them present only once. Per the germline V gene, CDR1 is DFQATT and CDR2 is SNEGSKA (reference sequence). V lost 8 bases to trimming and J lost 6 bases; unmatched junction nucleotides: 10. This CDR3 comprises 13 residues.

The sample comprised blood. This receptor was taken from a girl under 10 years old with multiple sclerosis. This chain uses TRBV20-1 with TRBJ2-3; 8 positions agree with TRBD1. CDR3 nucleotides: TGCAGTTTCCCAGGGGGCGCCCCGGATACGCAGTATTTT. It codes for CSFPGGAPDTQYF.